A selection of T cell receptor beta chains follows, all from one sample in a study of blood T cells in healthy people across ages. TCRdb called the 5' RACE reads again in MiXCR, with one record for every CDR3 protein. The table has about 1.4 million distinct CDR3 sequences, around 55% seen once. Sequenced material: blood. The receptors originated from a man aged 18 to 29 in good health. Both conserved end residues are part of each CDR3. Each record gives: D gene, clone size, V gene, J gene, CDR3 DNA, CDR3 protein. D genes are given only for firm matches. Clone size appears in some rows only: once, few, many, or a class for an expanded clone.

>-|-|TRBV29-1|TRBJ2-7
TGCAGCGTTGGGGGGCCCCACACAGGGAGTTGGCACGAGCAGTACTTC
CSVGGPHTGSWHEQYF
>-|many|TRBV29-1|TRBJ2-5
TGCAGCGTTGCGCGGGGGCTACCCCAAGAGACCCAGTACTTC
CSVARGLPQETQYF
>-|-|TRBV24-1|TRBJ2-3
TGTGCCACCAGCGACGGATTCACAGATACGCAGTATTTT
CATSDGFTDTQYF
>-|-|TRBV29-1|TRBJ2-3
TGCAGCGTTGCAATGTCGTCCACAGATACGCAGTATTTT
CSVAMSSTDTQYF
>-|-|TRBV7-2|TRBJ2-1
TGTGCCAGCAGCCAGCGTAGTGAGGGGTTCAATGAGCAGTTCTTC
CASSQRSEGFNEQFF
>-|-|TRBV4-2|TRBJ2-4
TGTGCCAGCAGCCACATACTCCTCACCGAAAACATTCAGTACTTC
CASSHILLTENIQYF
>TRBD1|few|TRBV29-1|TRBJ1-2
TGCAGCGTTGAACGGGGACAGGAGGTCTATGGCTACACCTTC
CSVERGQEVYGYTF
>-|-|TRBV20-1|TRBJ1-2
TGCAGAGCTAGCGGGTCCCTTGGGGACTATGGCTACACCTTC
CRASGSLGDYGYTF
>-|-|TRBV7-2|TRBJ2-1
TGTGCCAGCAAGCCGAGCAGCTCCTACAATGAGCAGTTCTTC
CASKPSSSYNEQFF
>-|few|TRBV10-3|TRBJ2-4
TGTGCCATCAGTGAGTCTATGGAGGGAAACATTCAGTACTTC
CAISESMEGNIQYF
>-|-|TRBV7-2|TRBJ1-3
TGTGCCAGCAGCTTGGGGGGTGGAAACACCATATATTTT
CASSLGGGNTIYF
>TRBD1|-|TRBV20-1|TRBJ2-1
TGCAGTGCTAGAGATAATGGACAGGGGTCGAGCAATGAGCAGTTCTTC
CSARDNGQGSSNEQFF
>-|-|TRBV4-1|TRBJ2-2
TGCGCCAGCAGCCAAGAATCGGAGTGGAACGCGAACACCGGGGAGCTGTTTTTT
CASSQESEWNANTGELFF
>TRBD2|-|TRBV20-1|TRBJ2-3
TGCAGTGCTGAAGCGGGAGGGGCTCCTGGGGGCACAGATACGCAGTATTTT
CSAEAGGAPGGTDTQYF
>-|-|TRBV2|TRBJ1-2
TGTGCCAGCAGCGCTCTCCCCGGGACGGGCTATGGCTACACCTTC
CASSALPGTGYGYTF
>-|-|TRBV6-5|TRBJ2-7
TGTGCCAGCAATCACCGGGACCGCAGTAGGTACGAGCAGTACTTC
CASNHRDRSRYEQYF
>-|-|TRBV27|TRBJ2-7
TGTGCCAGCAGTTTATCGACAGGTTATAGGACCTACGAGCAGTACTTC
CASSLSTGYRTYEQYF
>-|-|TRBV18|TRBJ2-5
TGTGCCAGCTCACCTCAGGCAGCGATGATACAAGAGACCCAGTACTTC
CASSPQAAMIQETQYF
>TRBD2|-|TRBV4-3|TRBJ2-1
TGCGCCAGCAGCCAGTTAGCGGGGGGCCGGGAGGCTGAGCAGTTCTTC
CASSQLAGGREAEQFF
>TRBD1|-|TRBV12-3/TRBV12-4|TRBJ1-4
TGTGCCAGCAGTTTAGCCGGACAGGGGGACGGGGAAAAACTGTTTTTT
CASSLAGQGDGEKLFF
>-|-|TRBV20-1|TRBJ2-1
TGCAGTGCTAGAGCAGGCAACGACAATGAGCAGTTCTTC
CSARAGNDNEQFF
>TRBD1|few|TRBV2|TRBJ2-7
TGTGCCAGCAGTGAGAGGGGGCTTGGGAACGAGCAGTACTTC
CASSERGLGNEQYF
>-|-|TRBV29-1|TRBJ2-3
TGCAGCGTTGTACCGGGTTTTAGCACAGATACGCAGTATTTT
CSVVPGFSTDTQYF
>-|-|TRBV4-1|TRBJ2-3
TGCGCCAGCAGCCAAGACCCACCGGGACACCAAAGAAGCACAGATACGCAGTATTTT
CASSQDPPGHQRSTDTQYF
>TRBD1|once|TRBV6-5|TRBJ1-1
TGTGCCAGCAGTTATCGCCCGGACAGGGGCGAAGCTTTCTTT
CASSYRPDRGEAFF
>-|-|TRBV7-2|TRBJ1-2
TGTGCCAGCAGCTTAGCGATTGGCTACACCTTC
CASSLAIGYTF
>TRBD2|-|TRBV20-1|TRBJ2-3
TGCAGTGCTAGAGTGTCTAGCGGGAGGGATACGCAGTATTTT
CSARVSSGRDTQYF
>-|once|TRBV7-6|TRBJ2-3
TGTGCCAGCAGCCCTGTTAATATAGCAGCAGATACGCAGTATTTT
CASSPVNIAADTQYF
>TRBD1|-|TRBV2|TRBJ2-1
TGTGCCAGCAGTGAGACAGGGCCCTACAATGAGCAGTTCTTC
CASSETGPYNEQFF
>TRBD2|few|TRBV20-1|TRBJ2-5
TGCAGTGCTAGAGTTCTCAGCGGGAGGGGAGAGACCCAGTACTTC
CSARVLSGRGETQYF
>TRBD1|-|TRBV6-6|TRBJ1-5
TGTGGGGGGGGACAGGGTAGCAATCAGCCCCAGCATTTT
CGGGQGSNQPQHF
>-|few|TRBV11-2|TRBJ2-3
TGTGCCAGCACCGTTAACACAGATACGCAGTATTTT
CASTVNTDTQYF
>-|-|TRBV28|TRBJ2-7
TGTGCCAGTGTCCCCGCTAGGAGCTCCTACGAGCAGTACTTC
CASVPARSSYEQYF
>-|-|TRBV7-2|TRBJ2-2
TGTGCCAGCAGCTTAGTCAGGGTGGACACCGGGGAGCTGTTTTTT
CASSLVRVDTGELFF
>-|-|TRBV14|TRBJ1-2
TGTGCCAGCAGCCAAGTTTTTGGGGAACCTTATGGCTACACCTTC
CASSQVFGEPYGYTF
>-|-|TRBV3-1|TRBJ2-1
TGTGCCAGCAGCCCGCGGCTAGGAAATGAGCAGTTCTTC
CASSPRLGNEQFF
>TRBD1|-|TRBV12-3/TRBV12-4|TRBJ1-1
TGTGCCAGCGCAACAGGGGTTAAGGGCTTTGCTTTCTTT
CASATGVKGFAFF
>-|-|TRBV15|TRBJ2-7
TGTGCCACCAGCAGAGTACGGGGCTATGAGCAGTACTTC
CATSRVRGYEQYF
>-|once|TRBV20-1|TRBJ1-2
TGCAGTGCCCCCCGGTTACAGCCCGCATTAGACTACACCTTC
CSAPRLQPALDYTF
>-|-|TRBV4-1|TRBJ2-7
TGCGCCAGCAGCCCCGCAGCGGGAAGGGGGTATGAGCAGTACTTC
CASSPAAGRGYEQYF
>TRBD2|few|TRBV29-1|TRBJ2-1
TGCAGCGTTATAACTAGCGGGAGGGCTAATGAGCAGTTCTTC
CSVITSGRANEQFF
>TRBD2|few|TRBV4-3|TRBJ2-7
TGCGCCAGCAGCCAAGAGGGGCGGGGGGTTTACGAGCAGTACTTC
CASSQEGRGVYEQYF
>-|-|TRBV9|TRBJ2-1
TGTGCCAGCAGCCCCCGACAGGGAGGTGGGAATGAGCAGTTCTTC
CASSPRQGGGNEQFF
>TRBD2|-|TRBV29-1|TRBJ2-1
TGCAGCGTTGAAGGCTGGGTCCTAGCGGGAGGGGCAAATGAGCAGTTCTTC
CSVEGWVLAGGANEQFF
>-|-|TRBV20-1|TRBJ2-7
TGCAGTGCTTACTCCTACGAGCAGTACTTC
CSAYSYEQYF
>-|-|TRBV12-3/TRBV12-4|TRBJ2-7
TGTGCCAGCAGTTTACGGGTCAGTTGGTTGGGCGAGCAGTACTTC
CASSLRVSWLGEQYF
>-|-|TRBV25-1|TRBJ1-1
TGTGCCAGCGAGGACGGTCGGCACACTGAAGCTTTCTTT
CASEDGRHTEAFF
>-|-|TRBV9|TRBJ2-3
TGTGCCAGCAGCGTAGGTCTGTCAGATACGCAGTATTTT
CASSVGLSDTQYF
>TRBD2|few|TRBV5-6|TRBJ2-2
TGTGCCAGCAGCTTTACCGGGACTAGCGGGACCGGGGAGCTGTTTTTT
CASSFTGTSGTGELFF